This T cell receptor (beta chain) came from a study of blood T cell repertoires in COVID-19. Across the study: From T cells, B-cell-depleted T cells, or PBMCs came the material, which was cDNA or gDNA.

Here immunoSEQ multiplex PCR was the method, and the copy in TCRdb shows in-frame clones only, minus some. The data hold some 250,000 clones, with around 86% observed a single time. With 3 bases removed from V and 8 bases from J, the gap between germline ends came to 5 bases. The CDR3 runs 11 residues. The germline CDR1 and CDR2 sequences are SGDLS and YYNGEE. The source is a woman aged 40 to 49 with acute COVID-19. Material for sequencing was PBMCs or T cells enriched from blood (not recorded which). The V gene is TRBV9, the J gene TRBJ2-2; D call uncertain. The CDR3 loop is CASSAVGELFF. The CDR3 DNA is TGTGCCAGCAGCGCCGTGGGGGAGCTGTTTTTT.